Shown below are 18 T cell receptor beta chains from a single sample sequenced in a study of shared clonotypes between healthy human individuals. The data were produced by immunoSEQ multiplex PCR, yet TCRdb's version contains in-frame clones alone and is incomplete. This table has millions of clones, approximately 93% appearing once. Sequencing was performed on naive CD4+ T cells from PBMCs. Subset meaning: CD45RA+ positively selected. Receptor source: a man aged 18 to 30 in good health. Some clones in this sample may be carry-over from other donors' samples.

This chain uses TRBV19 with TRBJ2-3, with TRBD2 matching 15 bases. J was trimmed by 1 base and V by 5 bases; bases with no gene match: 10. Per germline, CDR1 LNHDA and CDR2 SQIVND (reference sequence). The CDR3 covers 19 residues. CDR3 sequence: CASSSRWTSGRAGTDTQYF. CDR3 sequence (DNA): TGTGCCAGTAGTTCCCGCTGGACTAGCGGGAGGGCTGGCACAGATACGCAGTATTTT.

The gene calls are TRBV9 and TRBJ2-1; 8 bases align to TRBD2. The V gene's germline CDR1 is SGDLS and CDR2 YYNGEE. With 4 bases clipped from V and 5 bases from J, the junction kept 14 bases outside the gene matches. This CDR3 spans 17 amino acids. The CDR3 sequence: CASSPGIAGSSHNEQFF. The CDR3 DNA is TGTGCCAGCAGCCCAGGAATAGCGGGAAGTTCCCACAATGAGCAGTTCTTC.

The chain recombines TRBV9 with TRBJ2-2; D ambiguous. CDR3 length: 13 amino acids. Trimming pared 0 bases from V and 8 bases from J, leaving 8 bases between. Germline lookup yields CDR1 SGDLS and CDR2 YYNGEE. CDR3 protein: CASSVEWTGELFF. The CDR3 DNA reads as TGTGCCAGCAGCGTAGAGTGGACGGGGGAGCTGTTTTTT.

This clone was detected once. The chain recombines TRBV9 with TRBJ1-2, with TRBD1 matching 7 bases. Germline CDR1 reads SGDLS; CDR2 reads YYNGEE. J gave up 6 bases and V 3 bases, and 5 bases lay outside the gene matches. This CDR3 is 13 amino acids long. CDR3 in amino acids: CASSDPGQDGYTF. The CDR3 nucleotides are TGTGCCAGCAGCGACCCCGGACAGGATGGCTACACCTTC.

The chain couples TRBV19 to TRBJ2-7; D is perhaps TRBD1 (5 bases). The germline gives CDR1 LNHDA, CDR2 SQIVND (reference sequence). Trimming took 5 bases from V and 1 from J, leaving 9 bases between them. CDR3 length: 13 residues. The CDR3 is CASSVRDSYEQYF. CDR3 sequence (DNA): TGTGCCAGTAGTGTCAGGGATTCCTACGAGCAGTACTTC.

This rearrangement joins TRBV5-1 to TRBJ1-1; D uncertain. Trimming stripped 5 bases from V and 3 bases from J, with 11 bases between. CDR1 is SGHRS, CDR2 YFSETQ, per germline. This CDR3 is built from 13 residues. The CDR3 DNA reads TGCGCCAGCAGGGTGTCTGAGGACACTGAAGCTTTCTTT. Residues: CASRVSEDTEAFF.

The chain is built from TRBV29-1 and TRBJ2-1; tentative D call: TRBD2 (6 bases). Germline V gene sequence: CDR1 SQVTM, CDR2 ANQGSEA. CDR3 length: 17 residues. V was shortened by 5 bases and J by 1 base, with 21 bases between the two germline ends. CDR3 loop: CSVFGASEDYSYNEQFF. The CDR3 DNA sequence: TGCAGCGTTTTCGGGGCTAGCGAAGATTATTCCTACAATGAGCAGTTCTTC.

V and J are TRBV7-2 and TRBJ2-3; no firm D call. This CDR3 has 14 residues. Looked up from germline, CDR1 is SGHTA and CDR2 is FQGNSA. Between the trimmed V and J ends, which lost 3 bases and 3 bases, there was a span of 10 bases. The CDR3 DNA reads TGTGCCAGCAGCTTTCTCCTGGTAACAGATACGCAGTATTTT. As protein: CASSFLLVTDTQYF. The variable domain in full, completed from reference TRBV7-2 and TRBJ2-3, reads GAGVSQSPSNKVTEKGKDVELRCDPISGHTALYWYRQSLGQGLEFLIYFQGNSAPDKSGLPSDRFSAERTGGSVSTLTIQRTQQEDSAVYLCASSFLLVTDTQYFGPGTRLTVL.

This chain uses TRBV7-9 with TRBJ2-1; D is ambiguous. The germline V and J ends were trimmed by 2 bases and 0 bases, with 14 bases remaining between them. The germline CDR1 and CDR2 sequences are SEHNR and FQNEAQ (reference sequence). The CDR3 loop spans 17 amino acids. The CDR3 protein is CASSLLERSSSYNEQFF. In DNA form, the CDR3 reads TGTGCCAGCAGCTTATTAGAGAGGAGCAGCTCCTACAATGAGCAGTTCTTC.

This chain connects TRBV6-1 to TRBJ2-1; 9 nucleotides align to TRBD2. The germline CDR1 and CDR2 sequences are MNHNS and SASEGT. The CDR3 is 14 amino acids. Trimming removed 7 bases from V and 10 bases from J; junction bases left unmatched: 11. The CDR3 coding sequence is TGTGCCAGCATCTCTCCCCTAGCGGGATACGAGCAGTTCTTC. Translating gives CASISPLAGYEQFF.

This clone turned up a few times. This chain uses TRBV7-3 with TRBJ2-2, with 14 bases aligning to TRBD2. J lost 6 bases, V lost 5 bases, and 2 bases had no gene match. The CDR3 totals 15 residues. The germline V gene has CDR1 SGHTA and CDR2 FQGTGA. The DNA for the CDR3 is TGTGCCAGCAGCCAGGGACTAGCGGGAGCCGGGGAGCTGTTTTTT. Its protein product is CASSQGLAGAGELFF. The complete variable domain, with remaining parts taken from reference TRBV7-3 and TRBJ2-2, reads GAGVSQTPSNKVTEKGKYVELRCDPISGHTALYWYRQSLGQGPEFLIYFQGTGAADDSGLPNDRFFAVRPEGSVSTLKIQRTERGDSAVYLCASSQGLAGAGELFFGEGSRLTVL.

Notes on this clone: The sample has other DNA sequences that encode this CDR3 too. The V and J genes are TRBV7-9 and TRBJ1-1; D is perhaps TRBD1 (5 bases). This CDR3 has 13 amino acids. Trimming took off 5 bases at V and 1 base at J, with 8 bases between the two ends. The germline V gene encodes CDR1 SEHNR and CDR2 FQNEAQ (reference sequence). The CDR3 region has the DNA TGTGCCAGCAGCGGGCAGGGGAACACTGAAGCTTTCTTT. This codes for CASSGQGNTEAFF.

The rearrangement joins TRBV6-1 to TRBJ1-1; tentatively, D is TRBD1 (5 bases). The germline V gene has CDR1 MNHNS and CDR2 SASEGT. The CDR3 extends over 13 amino acids. Between the trimmed V and J ends, which lost 8 bases and 5 bases, there was a span of 15 bases. This CDR3 reads CASRAGLWTEAFF. As DNA, the CDR3 is TGTGCCAGCCGGGCAGGGCTTTGGACTGAAGCTTTCTTT.

This chain joins TRBV6-1 and TRBJ1-4, with D maybe TRBD1 (5 bases). With 10 bases removed from V and 11 bases from J, the gap between germline ends came to 20 bases. Germline V gene sequence: CDR1 MNHNS, CDR2 SASEGT. This CDR3 comprises 13 residues. The DNA for the CDR3 is TGTGCCACAAGTGGGGGTGCGGCGTCGAAACTGTTTTTT. Its translation is CATSGGAASKLFF.

This clone appeared a single time. V usage is TRBV15 and J usage is TRBJ2-7; the D gene could be TRBD1 or TRBD2 (5 bases each). This CDR3 is 14 amino acids long. V gave up 3 bases and J gave up 4 bases, with 13 bases separating them. Germline V gene data show CDR1 as LNHNV and CDR2 as YYDKDF (reference sequence). The CDR3 nucleotides read TGTGCCACCAGCAGCCCCGGGACCCGATACGAGCAGTACTTC. This encodes CATSSPGTRYEQYF.

This chain connects TRBV9 to TRBJ1-4; unclear D gene. CDR1 SGDLS and CDR2 YYNGEE come from the germline V gene. The CDR3 spans 15 residues. V dropped 4 bases and J dropped 3 bases, with 13 bases sitting between them. This CDR3 reads CASSRAGSANEKLFF. The CDR3 DNA sequence: TGTGCCAGCAGCCGGGCTGGTTCGGCTAATGAAAAACTGTTTTTT.

The chain recombines TRBV11-2 with TRBJ2-7; 8 nucleotides line up with TRBD2. This CDR3 contains 15 residues. V gave up 3 bases and J gave up 3 bases; unmatched junction bases: 7. Germline V lookup: CDR1 SGHAT, CDR2 FQNNGV. CDR3 bases: TGTGCCAGCAGCTTTCCCAGCGGGAGTGGCTACGAGCAGTACTTC. Protein sequence: CASSFPSGSGYEQYF.

This clone showed up just a few times. Other DNA sequences within the sample encode an identical CDR3. The chain employs TRBV6-5 and TRBJ2-2; a weak D match, TRBD1 (5 bases). This CDR3 is 12 amino acids long. V was cut by 6 bases and J by 5 bases, with 7 bases left in between. CDR1 and CDR2 from the germline V gene are MNHEY and SVGAGI. In nucleotides, the CDR3 is TGTGCCAGCAGGAGACAGACCGGGGAGCTGTTTTTT. This translates into CASRRQTGELFF.